This section outlines one T cell receptor (beta chain) sequence together with its context. The sample belongs to a study of T cell changes during pregnancy in multiple sclerosis. The method was immunoSEQ multiplex PCR; TCRdb's version includes in-frame clones alone and lacks a portion of them. The data contain roughly 26,000 clones, roughly nine tenths of them singletons. V was clipped by 0 bases and J by 2 bases; unmatched bases: 9. CDR1 SGDLS and CDR2 YYNGEE come from the germline V gene. The CDR3 covers 17 residues. The material sequenced was CD8+ T cells from peripheral blood mononuclear cells, taken in the second trimester of pregnancy. The TCR comes from a female donor with multiple sclerosis, enrolled in a pregnancy study. The rearrangement joins TRBV9 to TRBJ2-3; 7 positions match TRBD1. The CDR3 nucleotides read TGTGCCAGCAGCGTAGCACTAAGGACAGGAAACACAGATACGCAGTATTTT. The encoded protein is CASSVALRTGNTDTQYF.